A selection of T cell receptor beta chains follows, all from one sample in a study of blood T cell repertoires in COVID-19. The repertoire was sequenced with immunoSEQ multiplex PCR; TCRdb's copy has only in-frame clones and lacks some. The table records 250,000 to 400,000 clones, about 88% of them present only once. Material: PBMCs or T cells enriched from blood (not recorded which). The receptors shown here come from a man aged 60-69 years who had recovered from COVID-19. The CDR3 runs from the conserved cysteine through the conserved F or W. The D gene is left open where the match is weak. Part of the rows lack a size; the others show once, few, many or a class for expanded clones.

size: NA
J: TRBJ2-1
V: TRBV6-5
D: NA
DNA: TGTGCCAGCATAACCCCGGTCGGGTCGAACAATGAGCAGTTCTTC
CDR3: CASITPVGSNNEQFF

size: NA
J: TRBJ1-6
V: TRBV6-5
D: TRBD1
DNA: TGTGCCAGCAGCCGATCAGGGGGTAGGAATTCACCCCTCCACTTT
CDR3: CASSRSGGRNSPLHF

size: NA
J: TRBJ1-2
V: TRBV2
D: NA
DNA: TGTGCCAGCAGCCCCCCGGGGTTTGTCTATGGCTACACCTTC
CDR3: CASSPPGFVYGYTF

size: NA
J: TRBJ1-2
V: TRBV9
D: NA
DNA: TGTGCCAGCAGCGCCGATCCGGCAGGGTCCTATGGCTACACCTTC
CDR3: CASSADPAGSYGYTF

size: NA
J: TRBJ1-1
V: TRBV11-2
D: NA
DNA: TGTGCCAGCAGCCCTTTCGGGGAAAACACTGAAGCTTTCTTT
CDR3: CASSPFGENTEAFF

size: NA
J: TRBJ2-5
V: TRBV19
D: NA
DNA: TGTGCCAGTAGTATATTAGCTAGACCAGAGACCCAGTACTTC
CDR3: CASSILARPETQYF

size: NA
J: TRBJ1-2
V: TRBV20-1
D: NA
DNA: TGCAGTGCAAGTAGGCCCGCTGGAGACTACACCTTC
CDR3: CSASRPAGDYTF

size: NA
J: TRBJ1-6
V: TRBV7-9
D: NA
DNA: TGTGCCAGCAGCTTAGAGAGGGGGAATTCACCCCTCCACTTT
CDR3: CASSLERGNSPLHF

size: NA
J: TRBJ2-3
V: TRBV5-1
D: TRBD1
DNA: TGCGCCAGCGGGGACAGTCGCACAGATACGCAGTATTTT
CDR3: CASGDSRTDTQYF

size: NA
J: TRBJ1-1
V: TRBV25-1
D: NA
DNA: TGTGCCAGCAGTGTGGGGGGGAACACTGAAGCTTTCTTT
CDR3: CASSVGGNTEAFF

size: NA
J: TRBJ2-7
V: TRBV21-1
D: NA
DNA: TGTGCCAGCCCCAACCCTGGAGGGACTCGAGACGAGCAGTACTTC
CDR3: CASPNPGGTRDEQYF

size: NA
J: TRBJ1-4
V: TRBV12-3/TRBV12-4
D: NA
DNA: TGTGCCAGTCGAGGGTGGCCGGATGAAAAACTGTTTTTT
CDR3: CASRGWPDEKLFF

size: NA
J: TRBJ1-1
V: TRBV11-1
D: NA
DNA: TGTGCCAGCAGCCATCTCAGGGGCAAGACTGAAGCTTTCTTT
CDR3: CASSHLRGKTEAFF

size: NA
J: TRBJ2-7
V: TRBV5-1
D: TRBD1
DNA: TGCGCCAGCAGCTTCAGTACAGGGGTCCTCGTCGGGTCCTACGAGCAGTACTTC
CDR3: CASSFSTGVLVGSYEQYF

size: once
J: TRBJ1-2
V: TRBV14
D: NA
DNA: TGTGCCAGCAGCCCTGCCCCAGACTACTATGGCTACACCTTC
CDR3: CASSPAPDYYGYTF

size: NA
J: TRBJ1-2
V: TRBV6-5
D: NA
DNA: TGTGCCAGCAGCTCGACCCACTCGACTCTCTATGGCTACACCTTC
CDR3: CASSSTHSTLYGYTF

size: NA
J: TRBJ1-2
V: TRBV19
D: NA
DNA: TGTGCCAGTAGTATCTCGGCCAGGGGCTTCTATGGCTACACCTTC
CDR3: CASSISARGFYGYTF

size: NA
J: TRBJ1-1
V: TRBV11-2
D: NA
DNA: TGTGCCAGCAGCCCGGGGACACTAGGTAACACTGAAGCTTTCTTT
CDR3: CASSPGTLGNTEAFF

size: NA
J: TRBJ2-2
V: TRBV4-1
D: TRBD2
DNA: TGCGCCAGCAGCCAAGGGCTTTTGCGGGGGGGCGTCACCGGGGAGCTGTTTTTT
CDR3: CASSQGLLRGGVTGELFF

size: NA
J: TRBJ1-5
V: TRBV7-9
D: TRBD1
DNA: TGTGCCAGCAGTTCGACAGGGACAAGCAATCAGCCCCAGCATTTT
CDR3: CASSSTGTSNQPQHF

size: NA
J: TRBJ2-5
V: TRBV6-6
D: NA
DNA: TGTGCCAGCAGGGACAACCGACAAGAGACCCAGTACTTC
CDR3: CASRDNRQETQYF

size: few
J: TRBJ2-3
V: TRBV6-6
D: TRBD2
DNA: TGTGCCAGCAGTTACGGGACTAGCACTCGGACAGATACGCAGTATTTT
CDR3: CASSYGTSTRTDTQYF

size: NA
J: TRBJ1-1
V: TRBV9
D: NA
DNA: TGTGCCAGCAGCGTCGACACTGAAGCTTTCTTT
CDR3: CASSVDTEAFF

size: NA
J: TRBJ2-7
V: TRBV14
D: NA
DNA: TGTGCCAGCAGCCAAAGACGCGGAGGGATAGTCTACGAGCAGTACTTC
CDR3: CASSQRRGGIVYEQYF

size: NA
J: TRBJ2-2
V: TRBV30
D: NA
DNA: TGTGCCTGGACAGGGCACGGCACCGGGGAGCTGTTTTTT
CDR3: CAWTGHGTGELFF

size: NA
J: TRBJ2-7
V: TRBV7-9
D: TRBD1
DNA: TGTGCCAGCAGCTATACTACAGGGGGTGGCGAGCAGTACTTC
CDR3: CASSYTTGGGEQYF

size: NA
J: TRBJ1-6
V: TRBV27
D: TRBD1
DNA: TGTGCCAGCGGGTCAGGGGGCTGGTCACCCCTCCACTTT
CDR3: CASGSGGWSPLHF

size: NA
J: TRBJ2-3
V: TRBV3-1/TRBV3-2
D: NA
DNA: TGTGCCAGCAGCCAAGATTTGGCGGCCGTTAGCACAGATACGCAGTATTTT
CDR3: CASSQDLAAVSTDTQYF

size: NA
J: TRBJ2-7
V: TRBV27
D: TRBD1
DNA: TGTGCCAGCGGGACAGGGGGAAGTTACGAGCAGTACTTC
CDR3: CASGTGGSYEQYF

size: NA
J: TRBJ2-1
V: TRBV7-2
D: TRBD1
DNA: TGTGCCAGCAGCCCTTTGAGGACAGGGGTTCCCAATGAGCAGTTCTTC
CDR3: CASSPLRTGVPNEQFF